Included here is one T cell receptor (beta chain) sequence, with context. Its antigen is undetermined. These data originate in a study of T cells in localized non-small cell lung cancer. Germline V gene sequence: CDR1 GTSNPN, CDR2 SVGIG (reference sequence). CDR3 length: 14 residues. V lost 5 bases, J lost 0 bases, and 10 bases lay in between. Study results and limitations: Uninvolved adjacent lung showed higher T cell clonality than tumor. Adjacent lung had a median approximately 57 of the 100 largest tumor clones.

Sequencing was performed with immunoSEQ multiplex PCR; in TCRdb, only in-frame clones are kept and a portion is missing. The table shows more than 1,000 clones, with 25% to 30% occurring only once. Sequenced material: lung tumor tissue, taken before any cancer treatment. The receptor's source is a female donor of 60 years or more with stage III squamous cell lung carcinoma. The chain is built from TRBV30 and TRBJ2-2; D not resolved. CDR3 bases: TGTGCCTGGGGGTCCTTCACGAACACCGGGGAGCTGTTTTTT. The encoded protein is CAWGSFTNTGELFF.